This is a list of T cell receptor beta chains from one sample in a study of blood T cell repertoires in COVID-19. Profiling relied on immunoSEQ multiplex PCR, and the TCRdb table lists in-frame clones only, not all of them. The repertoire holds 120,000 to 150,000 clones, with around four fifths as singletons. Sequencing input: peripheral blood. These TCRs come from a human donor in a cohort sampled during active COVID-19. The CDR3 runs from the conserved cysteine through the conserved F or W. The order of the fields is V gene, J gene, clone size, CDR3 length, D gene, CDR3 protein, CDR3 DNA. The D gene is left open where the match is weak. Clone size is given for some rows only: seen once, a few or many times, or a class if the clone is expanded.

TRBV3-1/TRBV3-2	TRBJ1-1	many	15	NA	CASSQDLQRISEAFF	TGTGCCAGCAGCCAAGATCTGCAGAGGATTTCTGAAGCTTTCTTT
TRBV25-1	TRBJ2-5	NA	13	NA	CASQRFGGETQYF	TGTGCCAGCCAGCGATTCGGGGGAGAGACCCAGTACTTC
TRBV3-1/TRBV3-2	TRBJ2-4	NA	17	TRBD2	CASSHLTSGVAKNIQYF	TGTGCCAGCAGCCATCTGACTAGCGGGGTAGCCAAAAACATTCAGTACTTC
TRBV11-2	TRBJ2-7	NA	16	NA	CASSPRGKAISYEQYF	TGTGCCAGCAGCCCCCGGGGGAAGGCCATTTCCTACGAGCAGTACTTC
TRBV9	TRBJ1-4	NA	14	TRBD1	CASSVGQGGEKLFF	TGTGCCAGCAGCGTAGGACAGGGAGGTGAAAAACTGTTTTTT
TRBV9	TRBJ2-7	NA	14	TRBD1	CASSAQGQGYEQYF	TGTGCCAGCAGCGCACAGGGACAGGGATACGAGCAGTACTTC
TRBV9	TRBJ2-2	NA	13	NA	CASSVRGTGELFF	TGTGCCAGCAGCGTTAGGGGCACCGGGGAGCTGTTTTTT
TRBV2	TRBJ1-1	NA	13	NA	CASSESLDTEAFF	TGTGCCAGCAGTGAATCCCTAGACACTGAAGCTTTCTTT
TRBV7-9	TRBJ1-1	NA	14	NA	CASSFGGVFVEAFF	TGTGCCAGCAGCTTCGGGGGGGTATTTGTTGAAGCTTTCTTT
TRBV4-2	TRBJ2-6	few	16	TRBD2	CASSPAGASGANVLTF	TGTGCCAGCAGCCCAGCGGGGGCCTCTGGGGCCAACGTCCTGACTTTC
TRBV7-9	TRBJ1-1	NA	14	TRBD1	CASSPRTGSTEAFF	TGTGCCAGCAGCCCCCGGACAGGGTCTACTGAAGCTTTCTTT
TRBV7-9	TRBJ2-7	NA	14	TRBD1	CASSLEGGKYEQYF	TGTGCCAGCAGCTTAGAAGGGGGCAAGTACGAGCAGTACTTC
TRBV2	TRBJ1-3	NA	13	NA	CASTGAGGNTIYF	TGTGCCAGCACAGGGGCTGGTGGAAACACCATATATTTT
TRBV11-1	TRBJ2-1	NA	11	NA	CASSLSDEQFF	TGTGCCAGCAGCTTATCGGATGAGCAGTTCTTC
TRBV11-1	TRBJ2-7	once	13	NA	CASSFSRGYEQYF	TGTGCCAGCAGCTTCTCCCGGGGCTACGAGCAGTACTTC
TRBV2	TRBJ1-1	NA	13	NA	CASTTGMVTEAFF	TGTGCCAGCACCACAGGGATGGTTACTGAAGCTTTCTTT
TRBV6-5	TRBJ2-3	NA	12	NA	CASWGAEDTQYF	TGTGCCAGCTGGGGCGCGGAAGATACGCAGTATTTT
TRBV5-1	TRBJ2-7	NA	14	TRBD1	CASSSLTGMYEQYF	TGCGCCAGCAGCTCCCTGACAGGGATGTACGAGCAGTACTTC
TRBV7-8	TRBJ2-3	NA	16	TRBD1	CASSLIGGPMSDTQYF	TGTGCCAGCAGCTTAATAGGGGGCCCGATGTCAGATACGCAGTATTTT
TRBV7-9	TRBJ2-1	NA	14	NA	CASRGTGGNGEQFF	TGTGCCAGCCGGGGGACCGGCGGCAACGGTGAGCAGTTCTTC
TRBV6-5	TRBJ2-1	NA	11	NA	CASSLHNEQFF	TGTGCCAGCAGTCTTCACAATGAGCAGTTCTTC
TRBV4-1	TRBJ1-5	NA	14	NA	CASSQVGVGEPQHF	TGCGCCAGCAGCCAAGTTGGGGTAGGGGAGCCCCAGCATTTT
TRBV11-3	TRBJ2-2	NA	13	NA	CASSGGAAGELFF	TGTGCCAGCAGCGGTGGGGCGGCCGGGGAGCTGTTTTTT
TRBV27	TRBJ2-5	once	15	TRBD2	CASSSSSGAPGTQYF	TGTGCCAGCAGTTCTTCTAGCGGAGCCCCCGGGACCCAGTACTTC
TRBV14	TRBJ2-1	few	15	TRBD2	CASSQAPGGSGEQFF	TGTGCCAGCAGCCAAGCTCCGGGGGGATCGGGTGAGCAGTTCTTC
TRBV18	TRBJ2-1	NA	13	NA	CASSLTRDDEQFF	TGTGCCAGCTCACTGACTAGAGACGATGAGCAGTTCTTC
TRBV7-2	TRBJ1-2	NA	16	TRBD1	CASSSPRTGGFYGYTF	TGTGCCAGCAGCTCCCCACGGACAGGGGGCTTCTATGGCTACACCTTC
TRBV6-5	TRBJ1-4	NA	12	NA	CASSPRGEGLFF	TGTGCCAGCAGTCCCAGGGGCGAAGGACTGTTTTTT
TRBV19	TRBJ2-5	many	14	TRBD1	CASSRDRGPETQYF	TGTGCCAGTAGCCGGGACAGGGGGCCGGAGACCCAGTACTTC
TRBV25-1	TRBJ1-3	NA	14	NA	CASTRSGSGNTIYF	TGTGCCAGCACAAGATCGGGCTCTGGAAACACCATATATTTT
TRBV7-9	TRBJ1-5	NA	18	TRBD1	CASSSDRTQGDGNQPQHF	TGTGCCAGCAGCTCTGACAGAACACAGGGGGACGGCAATCAGCCCCAGCATTTT
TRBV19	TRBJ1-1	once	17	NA	CASTPTPRLSSDTEAFF	TGTGCCAGTACCCCAACCCCCCGGTTGTCGTCGGACACTGAAGCTTTCTTT
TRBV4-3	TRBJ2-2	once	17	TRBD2	CASSQGSGGLNTGELFF	TGCGCCAGCAGCCAAGGCAGCGGGGGATTGAACACCGGGGAGCTGTTTTTT
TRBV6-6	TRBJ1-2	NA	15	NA	CASSYGQGLSYGYTF	TGTGCCAGCAGTTACGGGCAGGGCTTGAGCTATGGCTACACCTTC
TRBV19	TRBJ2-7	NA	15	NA	CASSIQGAGAYEQYF	TGTGCCAGTAGTATACAGGGTGCAGGGGCCTACGAGCAGTACTTC
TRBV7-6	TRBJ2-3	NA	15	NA	CASSLGTGLGDTQYF	TGTGCCAGCAGCTTAGGTACAGGGCTAGGGGATACGCAGTATTTT
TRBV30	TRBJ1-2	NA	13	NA	CAWSPQVAGLGIF	TGTGCCTGGAGTCCTCAAGTGGCGGGTCTGGGGATCTTC